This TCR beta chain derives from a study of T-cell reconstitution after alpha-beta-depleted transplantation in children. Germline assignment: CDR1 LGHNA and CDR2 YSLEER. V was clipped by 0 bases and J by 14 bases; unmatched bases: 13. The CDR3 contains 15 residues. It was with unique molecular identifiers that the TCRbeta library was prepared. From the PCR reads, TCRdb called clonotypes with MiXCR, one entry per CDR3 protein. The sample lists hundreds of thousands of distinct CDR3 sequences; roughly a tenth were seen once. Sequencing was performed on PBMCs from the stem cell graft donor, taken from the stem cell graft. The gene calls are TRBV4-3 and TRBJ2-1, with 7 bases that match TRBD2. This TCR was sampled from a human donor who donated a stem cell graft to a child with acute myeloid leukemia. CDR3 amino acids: CASSQDSLGGGKEFF. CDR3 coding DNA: TGCGCCAGCAGCCAAGATTCCCTTGGGGGAGGGAAAGAGTTCTTC.